These T cell receptor beta chains were read from a single sample in a study of CD8 T cells in ankylosing spondylitis. TCRdb analysed the 5' RACE reads with MiXCR anew, one entry per CDR3 protein. The table records around 130,000 distinct CDR3 sequences, 17% of them present only once. The material sequenced was blood, either unsorted or a sorted T cell fraction (not recorded which). The receptors originated from a male donor with ankylosing spondylitis. CDR3s include the opening cysteine and the closing phenylalanine or tryptophan. The order of the fields is J gene, V gene, CDR3 protein.

J gene: TRBJ2-6
V gene: TRBV27
CDR3 protein: CASSTQGIGAGANVLTF

J gene: TRBJ2-3
V gene: TRBV18
CDR3 protein: CASSPYAGGPASTDTQYF

J gene: TRBJ2-4
V gene: TRBV12-3/TRBV12-4
CDR3 protein: CASSIGGSGNIQYF

J gene: TRBJ2-7
V gene: TRBV5-1
CDR3 protein: CASSLWGSGAGENYEQYF

J gene: TRBJ2-7
V gene: TRBV14
CDR3 protein: CASSQGLAYEQYF

J gene: TRBJ1-1
V gene: TRBV3-1
CDR3 protein: CASSQGTGRHTEAFF

J gene: TRBJ2-1
V gene: TRBV12-3/TRBV12-4
CDR3 protein: CASSISGEQFF

J gene: TRBJ2-1
V gene: TRBV20-1
CDR3 protein: CSADSGSNYEQFF

J gene: TRBJ1-2
V gene: TRBV12-3/TRBV12-4
CDR3 protein: CASSLALVVNYGYTF

J gene: TRBJ2-3
V gene: TRBV6-4
CDR3 protein: CASSDSSGGANTQYF

J gene: TRBJ2-1
V gene: TRBV6-4
CDR3 protein: CASSATHERNEQFF

J gene: TRBJ2-1
V gene: TRBV20-1
CDR3 protein: CSAIRLVNYNEQFF

J gene: TRBJ1-2
V gene: TRBV7-3
CDR3 protein: CASSPNRGQGGYTF

J gene: TRBJ1-3
V gene: TRBV6-1
CDR3 protein: CASTKDRGLSGNTIYF

J gene: TRBJ1-1
V gene: TRBV5-5
CDR3 protein: CASSFSGGFQRSTEAFF

J gene: TRBJ2-3
V gene: TRBV10-3
CDR3 protein: CAISDYGAPSTDTQYF

J gene: TRBJ2-1
V gene: TRBV29-1
CDR3 protein: CSVDPSGNEQFF

J gene: TRBJ2-7
V gene: TRBV7-9
CDR3 protein: CASSPRTSGRVGEQYF

J gene: TRBJ2-1
V gene: TRBV11-2
CDR3 protein: CASSLVLAGLAEPLANEQFF

J gene: TRBJ2-1
V gene: TRBV5-1
CDR3 protein: CASSLDFGGRNEQFF

J gene: TRBJ2-3
V gene: TRBV29-1
CDR3 protein: CSDGTPRGDTQYF

J gene: TRBJ2-5
V gene: TRBV7-2
CDR3 protein: CASSRALADQETQYF

J gene: TRBJ2-3
V gene: TRBV20-1
CDR3 protein: CSAPEGLAGAADTQYF

J gene: TRBJ2-1
V gene: TRBV27
CDR3 protein: CASRGLAGYNEQFF

J gene: TRBJ2-1
V gene: TRBV15
CDR3 protein: CATSRVAWNEQFF

J gene: TRBJ2-5
V gene: TRBV4-1
CDR3 protein: CASSTQETQYF

J gene: TRBJ2-3
V gene: TRBV5-1
CDR3 protein: CASSPEPGTDTQYF

J gene: TRBJ2-7
V gene: TRBV20-1
CDR3 protein: CSARDSPSERGYEQYF

J gene: TRBJ2-3
V gene: TRBV9
CDR3 protein: CASSVGDSTDTQYF

J gene: TRBJ1-1
V gene: TRBV7-9
CDR3 protein: CASSLGMENEAFF

J gene: TRBJ2-7
V gene: TRBV4-3
CDR3 protein: CASSQDRGGSYEQYF

J gene: TRBJ2-7
V gene: TRBV6-1
CDR3 protein: CASSEKQFAGVDEQYF

J gene: TRBJ2-1
V gene: TRBV13
CDR3 protein: CASSISGSGDNEQFF

J gene: TRBJ2-1
V gene: TRBV2
CDR3 protein: CASSERGDEQFF

J gene: TRBJ1-2
V gene: TRBV7-9
CDR3 protein: CASIGAGWGYTF

J gene: TRBJ2-1
V gene: TRBV4-1
CDR3 protein: CASSQGVLRESSYNEQFF

J gene: TRBJ2-7
V gene: TRBV25-1
CDR3 protein: CASSEFGDASEQYF

J gene: TRBJ2-3
V gene: TRBV7-9
CDR3 protein: CASSGGLAGRDTQYF

J gene: TRBJ2-3
V gene: TRBV12-3/TRBV12-4
CDR3 protein: CASSLTLLGVSTDTQYF

J gene: TRBJ1-5
V gene: TRBV7-9
CDR3 protein: CASSSGGGQPQHF

J gene: TRBJ2-6
V gene: TRBV28
CDR3 protein: CASSLWRGTGANVLTF

J gene: TRBJ2-1
V gene: TRBV2
CDR3 protein: CASSLIADEQFF

J gene: TRBJ2-1
V gene: TRBV6-1
CDR3 protein: CASSTYAGRGATGDNEQFF

J gene: TRBJ2-7
V gene: TRBV6-5
CDR3 protein: CASSYDGTAAYEQYF

J gene: TRBJ1-2
V gene: TRBV29-1
CDR3 protein: CSVERQSYGYTF